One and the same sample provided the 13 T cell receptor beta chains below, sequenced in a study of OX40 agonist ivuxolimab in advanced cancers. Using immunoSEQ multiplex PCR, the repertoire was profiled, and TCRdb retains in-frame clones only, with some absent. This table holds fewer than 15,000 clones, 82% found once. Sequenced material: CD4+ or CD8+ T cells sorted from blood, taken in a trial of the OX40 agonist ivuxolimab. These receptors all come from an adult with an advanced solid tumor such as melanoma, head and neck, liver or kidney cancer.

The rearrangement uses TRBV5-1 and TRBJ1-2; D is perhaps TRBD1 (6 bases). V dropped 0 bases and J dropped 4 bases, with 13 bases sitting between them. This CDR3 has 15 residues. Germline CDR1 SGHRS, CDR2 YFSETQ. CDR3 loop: CASSLEGGLLYGYTF. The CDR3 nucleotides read TGCGCCAGCAGCTTGGAAGGGGGTCTCCTCTATGGCTACACCTTC.

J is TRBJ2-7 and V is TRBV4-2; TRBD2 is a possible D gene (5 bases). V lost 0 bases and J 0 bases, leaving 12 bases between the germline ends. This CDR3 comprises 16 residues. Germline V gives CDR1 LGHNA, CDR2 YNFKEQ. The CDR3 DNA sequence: TGTGCCAGCAGCCAAGAAGAGGGCGAAGGCTCCTACGAGCAGTACTTC. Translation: CASSQEEGEGSYEQYF.

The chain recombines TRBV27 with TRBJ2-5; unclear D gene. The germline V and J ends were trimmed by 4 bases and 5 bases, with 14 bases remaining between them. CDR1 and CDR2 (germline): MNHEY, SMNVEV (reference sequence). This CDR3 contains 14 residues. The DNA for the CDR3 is TGTGCCAGCAGTTCGGGTACCTTGGGGGAGACCCAGTACTTC. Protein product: CASSSGTLGETQYF.

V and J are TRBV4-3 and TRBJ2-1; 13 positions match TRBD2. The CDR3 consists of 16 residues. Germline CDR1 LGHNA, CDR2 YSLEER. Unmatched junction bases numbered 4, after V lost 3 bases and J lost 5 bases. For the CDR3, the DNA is TGCGCCAGCAGCCAGGGGACTAGCGGGGCAAACAATGAGCAGTTCTTC. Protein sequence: CASSQGTSGANNEQFF.

The CDR3 loop is CASMRDRDNLWYGYTF. CDR3 sequence (DNA): TGTGCCAGCATGCGGGACAGGGATAATTTGTGGTATGGCTACACCTTC. The rearrangement uses TRBV7-2 and TRBJ1-2; 9 positions match TRBD1. CDR1 and CDR2 (germline): SGHTA, FQGNSA. V lost 7 bases, J lost 5 bases, and 14 bases stayed unmatched. The CDR3 is 16 residues long.

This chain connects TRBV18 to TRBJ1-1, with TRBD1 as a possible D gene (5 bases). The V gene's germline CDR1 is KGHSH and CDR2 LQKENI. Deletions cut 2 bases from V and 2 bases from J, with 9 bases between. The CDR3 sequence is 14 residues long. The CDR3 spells CASSPGAGNTEAFF. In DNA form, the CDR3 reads TGTGCCAGCTCACCAGGGGCGGGTAACACTGAAGCTTTCTTT.

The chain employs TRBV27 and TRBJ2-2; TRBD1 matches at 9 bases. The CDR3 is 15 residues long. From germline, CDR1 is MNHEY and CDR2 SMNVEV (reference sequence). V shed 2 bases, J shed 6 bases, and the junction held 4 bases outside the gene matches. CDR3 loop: CASSLGTGPAGELFF. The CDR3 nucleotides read TGTGCCAGCAGTTTAGGGACAGGGCCGGCCGGGGAGCTGTTTTTT.

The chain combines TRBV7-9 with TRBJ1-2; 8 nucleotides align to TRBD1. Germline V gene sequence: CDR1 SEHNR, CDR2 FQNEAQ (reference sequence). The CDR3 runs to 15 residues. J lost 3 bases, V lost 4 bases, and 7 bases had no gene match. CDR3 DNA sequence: TGTGCCAGCAGCTCCGGGGGACAGGTCCACTATGGCTACACCTTC. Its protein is CASSSGGQVHYGYTF.

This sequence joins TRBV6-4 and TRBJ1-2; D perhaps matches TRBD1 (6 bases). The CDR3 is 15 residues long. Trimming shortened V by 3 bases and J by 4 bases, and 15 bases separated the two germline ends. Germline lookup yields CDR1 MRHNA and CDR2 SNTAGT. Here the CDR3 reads CASSETTGTPYGYTF. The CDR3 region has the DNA TGTGCCAGCAGTGAAACGACCGGGACACCCTATGGCTACACCTTC.

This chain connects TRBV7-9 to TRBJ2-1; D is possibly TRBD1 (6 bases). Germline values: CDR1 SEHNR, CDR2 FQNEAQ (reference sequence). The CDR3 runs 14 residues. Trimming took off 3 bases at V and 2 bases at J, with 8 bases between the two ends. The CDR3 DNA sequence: TGTGCCAGCAGCTTCCCAGGGGCCTACAATGAGCAGTTCTTC. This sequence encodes CASSFPGAYNEQFF.

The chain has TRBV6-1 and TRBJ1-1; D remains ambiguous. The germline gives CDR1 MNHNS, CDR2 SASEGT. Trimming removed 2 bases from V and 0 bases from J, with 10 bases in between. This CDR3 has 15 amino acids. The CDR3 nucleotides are TGTGCCAGCAGTGAATGGGCAGGCCTGAACACTGAAGCTTTCTTT. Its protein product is CASSEWAGLNTEAFF.

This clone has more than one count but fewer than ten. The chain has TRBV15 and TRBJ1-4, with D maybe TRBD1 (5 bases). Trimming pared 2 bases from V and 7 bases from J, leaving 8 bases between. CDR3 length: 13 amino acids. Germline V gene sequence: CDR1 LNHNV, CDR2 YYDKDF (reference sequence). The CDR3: CATSRPGPEKLFF. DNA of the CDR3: TGTGCCACCAGCAGACCGGGACCTGAAAAACTGTTTTTT.

CDR3 amino acids: CASSERSPGDATNEKLFF. In nucleotides, the CDR3 is TGTGCCAGCAGTGAAAGGAGCCCAGGGGATGCAACTAATGAAAAACTGTTTTTT. The chain combines TRBV2 with TRBJ1-4; weak D call: TRBD1 (6 bases). Trimming removed 2 bases from V and 0 bases from J, with 16 bases in between. The CDR3 is 18 amino acids. Germline V gene data show CDR1 as SNHLY and CDR2 as FYNNEI.